This T cell receptor (beta chain) comes out of a study of vaccination and CD4 T cells after COVID-19. Looking at the study overall: Overlapping peptides of the spike proteins of SARS-CoV-2, HCoV-NL63, HCoV-OC43 and HCoV-229E were used for cell stimulation.

This CDR3 has 13 amino acids. The V gene lost 5 bases and the J gene lost 4 bases, with 11 bases spanning the gap. CDR1 and CDR2 from the germline V gene are SNHLY and FYNNEI. The sample's treatment: approximately 9-day PBMC culture with coronavirus spike peptide pools or control peptides (ViraFEST assay). Comment on this clonotype: Antigen unknown.

The Oncomine TCR Beta short-read assay sequenced DNA from cultured CD4+ T cells. TCRdb re-analysed the PCR reads in MiXCR, keeping a single row per CDR3 protein. This table has 7,200 or so distinct CDR3 sequences, around 63% appearing once. The material sequenced was CD4+ T cells from blood, cultured in vitro. The V gene is TRBV2, the J gene TRBJ1-1, with D unclear. The clonotype was recovered from a human donor who had recovered from COVID-19. The DNA for the CDR3 is TGTGCCAGCAGTCTGGCGGGGAGCACTGAAGCTTTCTTT. It codes for CASSLAGSTEAFF.